This T cell receptor (beta chain) is drawn from a study of T cells after yellow fever vaccination. In the study overall: The fractions with low cell numbers were processed using SMART-Seq v4 Ultra Low Input.

The study, taken as a whole, reports: A weaker but faster secondary response was observed, peaking on day 5 versus 15. Most primary-vaccination clones recurred post-booster (roughly 96% CD4, more than 85% CD8).

The germline gives CDR1 MNHEY, CDR2 SMNVEV (reference sequence). Germline trimming cut 3 bases from V and 4 bases from J; bases unmatched to any gene: 7. The CDR3 is made up of 16 amino acids. TCRdb ran MiXCR on the 5' RACE reads and lists one entry per CDR3 protein. Seen here are 450,000 to 550,000 distinct CDR3 sequences, 19% observed once, and the top ten hold 13% to 15%. As concerns this clonotype: The antigen is unknown.

The clonotype comes from a man in his thirties or forties who received the YFV17D yellow fever vaccine. The chain employs TRBV27 and TRBJ2-1; 9 bases agree with TRBD1. This material consisted of PBMCs, taken 15 days after the yellow fever booster vaccination. This CDR3 is CASSLVGQGGYNEQFF. The CDR3 DNA reads TGTGCCAGCAGTTTGGTGGGACAGGGCGGTTACAATGAGCAGTTCTTC.